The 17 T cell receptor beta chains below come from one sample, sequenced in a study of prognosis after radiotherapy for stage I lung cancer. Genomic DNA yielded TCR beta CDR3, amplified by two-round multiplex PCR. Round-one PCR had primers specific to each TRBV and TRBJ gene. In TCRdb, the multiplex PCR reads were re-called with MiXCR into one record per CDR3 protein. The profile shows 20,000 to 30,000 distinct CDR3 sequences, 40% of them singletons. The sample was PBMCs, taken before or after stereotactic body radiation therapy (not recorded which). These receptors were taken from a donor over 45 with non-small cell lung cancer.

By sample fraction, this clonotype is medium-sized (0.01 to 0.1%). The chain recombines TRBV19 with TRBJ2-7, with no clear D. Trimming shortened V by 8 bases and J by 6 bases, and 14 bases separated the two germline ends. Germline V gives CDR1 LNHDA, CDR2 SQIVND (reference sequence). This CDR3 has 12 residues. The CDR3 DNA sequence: TGTGCCAGTGGCAACAGTCGGACCGAGCAGTACTTC. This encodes CASGNSRTEQYF.

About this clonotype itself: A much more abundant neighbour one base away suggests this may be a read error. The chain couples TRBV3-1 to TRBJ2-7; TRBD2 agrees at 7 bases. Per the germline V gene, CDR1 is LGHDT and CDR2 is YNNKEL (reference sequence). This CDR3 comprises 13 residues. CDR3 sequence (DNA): TGTGCCATCAGCCTTGGGAGGGGTTACGAGCAGTACTTC. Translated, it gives CAISLGRGYEQYF.

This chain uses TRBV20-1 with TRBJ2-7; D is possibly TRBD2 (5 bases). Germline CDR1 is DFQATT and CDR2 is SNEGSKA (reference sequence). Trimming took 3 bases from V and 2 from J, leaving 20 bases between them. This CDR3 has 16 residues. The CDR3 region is CSARRVVVTWTYEQYF. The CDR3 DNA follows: TGCAGTGCTAGGCGGGTTGTAGTGACATGGACCTACGAGCAGTACTTC.

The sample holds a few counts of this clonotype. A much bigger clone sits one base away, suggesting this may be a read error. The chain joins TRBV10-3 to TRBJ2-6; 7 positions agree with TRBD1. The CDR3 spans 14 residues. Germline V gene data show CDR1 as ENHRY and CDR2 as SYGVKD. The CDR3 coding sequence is TGTGCCACCACCACAGGGGCTGGGGCCAACGTCCTGGCTTTC. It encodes CATTTGAGANVLAF.

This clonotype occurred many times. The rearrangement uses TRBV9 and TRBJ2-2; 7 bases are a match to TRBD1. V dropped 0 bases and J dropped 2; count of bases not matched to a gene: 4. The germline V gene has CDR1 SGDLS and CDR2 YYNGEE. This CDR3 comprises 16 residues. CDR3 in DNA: TGTGCCAGCAGCGTAGGGGACAGATTTAACACCGGGGAGCTGTTTTTT. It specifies CASSVGDRFNTGELFF.

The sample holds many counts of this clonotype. CDR3 protein: CATRTSGSYEQYF. As DNA, the CDR3 is TGTGCCACCCGGACTAGCGGGAGCTACGAGCAGTACTTC. This chain connects TRBV19 to TRBJ2-7; 13 bases match TRBD2. With 10 bases clipped from V and 3 bases from J, the junction kept 3 bases outside the gene matches. CDR1 is LNHDA, CDR2 SQIVND, per germline (reference sequence). The CDR3 covers 13 residues.

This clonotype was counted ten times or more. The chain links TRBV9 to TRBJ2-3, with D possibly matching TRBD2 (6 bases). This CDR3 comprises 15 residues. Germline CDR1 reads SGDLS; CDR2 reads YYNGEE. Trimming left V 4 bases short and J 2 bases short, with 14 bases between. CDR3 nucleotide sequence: TGTGCCAGCAGCCTAGGGACTTACTTCACAGATACGCAGTATTTT. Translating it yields CASSLGTYFTDTQYF.

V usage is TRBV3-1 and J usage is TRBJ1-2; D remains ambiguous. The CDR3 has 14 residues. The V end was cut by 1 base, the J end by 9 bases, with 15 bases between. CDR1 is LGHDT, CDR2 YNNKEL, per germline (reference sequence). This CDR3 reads CASSQGVGASRYTF. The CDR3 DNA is TGTGCCAGCAGCCAAGGAGTGGGCGCATCTCGCTACACCTTC.

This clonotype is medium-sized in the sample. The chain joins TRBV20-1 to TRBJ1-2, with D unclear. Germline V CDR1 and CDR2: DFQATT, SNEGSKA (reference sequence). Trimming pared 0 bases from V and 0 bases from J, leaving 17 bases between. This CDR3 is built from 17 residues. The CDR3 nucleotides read TGCAGTGCTAGAGATAGTGGGAGGGAGGACGCTAACTATGGCTACACCTTC. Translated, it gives CSARDSGREDANYGYTF.

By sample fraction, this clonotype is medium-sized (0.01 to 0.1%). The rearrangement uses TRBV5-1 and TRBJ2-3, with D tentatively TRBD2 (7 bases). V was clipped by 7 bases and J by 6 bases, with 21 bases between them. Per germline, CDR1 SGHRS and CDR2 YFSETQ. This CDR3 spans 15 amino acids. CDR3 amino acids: CASSLTGGRLDTQYF. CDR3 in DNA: TGCGCCAGCTCTTTAACGGGGGGCAGGTTGGATACGCAGTATTTT.

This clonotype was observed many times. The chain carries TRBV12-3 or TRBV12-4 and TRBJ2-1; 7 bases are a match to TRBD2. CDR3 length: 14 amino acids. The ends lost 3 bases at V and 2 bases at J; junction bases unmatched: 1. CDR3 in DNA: TGTGCCAGCAGTTTTCTAGCGGCCTACAATGAGCAGTTCTTC. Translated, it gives CASSFLAAYNEQFF.

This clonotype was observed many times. The CDR3 nucleotides are TGTGCCAGCAGCGTAGAGATAGGTAGCACAGATACGCAGTATTTT. Translated, it gives CASSVEIGSTDTQYF. The rearrangement links TRBV9 to TRBJ2-3; D gene unclear. CDR3 length: 15 amino acids. The germline V and J ends were trimmed by 0 bases and 0 bases, with 8 bases remaining between them. Germline-derived CDR1 and CDR2 are SGDLS and YYNGEE. Filled out from reference TRBV9 and TRBJ2-3, the complete variable domain reads DSGVTQTPKHLITATGQRVTLRCSPRSGDLSVYWYQQSLDQGLQFLIQYYNGEERAKGNILERFSAQQFPDLHSELNLSSLELGDSALYFCASSVEIGSTDTQYFGPGTRLTVL.

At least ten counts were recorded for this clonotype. The chain's CDR3 is CSASQGTVGEKLFF. In DNA, the CDR3 is TGCAGTGCCAGTCAGGGGACAGTGGGGGAAAAACTGTTTTTT. The V gene is TRBV20-1, the J gene TRBJ1-4; TRBD1 matches at 7 bases. V shed 6 bases and J 8 bases; nucleotides not matched to a gene: 12. Germline lookup yields CDR1 DFQATT and CDR2 SNEGSKA (reference sequence). The CDR3 is made up of 14 amino acids.

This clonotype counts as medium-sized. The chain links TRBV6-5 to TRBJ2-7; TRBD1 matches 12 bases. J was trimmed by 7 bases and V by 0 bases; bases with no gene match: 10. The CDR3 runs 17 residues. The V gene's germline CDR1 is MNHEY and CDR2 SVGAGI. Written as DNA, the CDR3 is TGTGCCAGCAGTTACTCCCGGTGGGACAGGGGGCGCGTGGAGCAGTACTTC. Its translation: CASSYSRWDRGRVEQYF.

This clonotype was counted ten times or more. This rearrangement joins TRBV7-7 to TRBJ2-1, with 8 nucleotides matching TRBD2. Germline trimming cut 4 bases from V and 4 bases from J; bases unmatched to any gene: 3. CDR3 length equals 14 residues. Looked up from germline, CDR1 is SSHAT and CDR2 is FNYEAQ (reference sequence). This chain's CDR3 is CASSSGTRYNEQFF. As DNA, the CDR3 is TGTGCCAGCAGCTCCGGGACTAGGTACAATGAGCAGTTCTTC.

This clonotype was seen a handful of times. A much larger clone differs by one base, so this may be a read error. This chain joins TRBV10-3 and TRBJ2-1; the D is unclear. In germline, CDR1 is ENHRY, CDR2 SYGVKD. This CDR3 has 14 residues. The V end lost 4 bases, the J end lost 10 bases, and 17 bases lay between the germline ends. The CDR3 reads CAISGAASSYEQFF. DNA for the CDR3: TGTGCCATCAGTGGAGCAGCGAGCTCCTACGAGCAGTTCTTC.

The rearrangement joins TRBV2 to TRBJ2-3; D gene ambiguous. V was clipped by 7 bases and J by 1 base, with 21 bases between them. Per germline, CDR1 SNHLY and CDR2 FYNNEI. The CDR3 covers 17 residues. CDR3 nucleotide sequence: TGTGCCAGCATCCCTCAAAAGGGTGACCCCCGCACAGATACGCAGTATTTT. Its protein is CASIPQKGDPRTDTQYF.